The clone carrying this TCR beta chain was recorded a few times. Its specificity is not known. No fewer than 5.5 micrograms of total RNA were isolated from every sample. This sample was taken from a study of blood T cells in healthy people across ages. Study findings and constraints: No conclusive comparison of naive versus antigen-experienced cells was possible with unsorted PBMCs.

This CDR3 contains 12 residues. Germline V lookup: CDR1 SQVTM, CDR2 ANQGSEA. Trimming left V 6 bases short and J 3 bases short, with 11 bases between. Through a sample-barcoded 5' primer and a J-beta primer mix, a second PCR was run for 7 to 11 cycles. Sequencing yielded, for each sample, at least 2.5 million paired-end reads carrying CDR3. Using its own MiXCR run on the 5' RACE reads, TCRdb lists one record per CDR3 protein. The sample has some 760,000 distinct CDR3 sequences; about 25% are singletons. This sample was also put to use in a study of T cells of mothers and their children.

The clonotype originates from a boy between 5 and 17 years old in good health. Sequencing was carried out using blood. The rearrangement uses TRBV29-1 and TRBJ1-1, with TRBD1 as a possible D gene (5 bases). CDR3 bases: TGCAGCGTCCTCGGGGGGTACACTGAAGCTTTCTTT. It translates to CSVLGGYTEAFF.